This T cell receptor beta chain was captured in a study of cytomegalovirus exposure and HLA in healthy donors (dated by TCRdb to between 2016 and 2019). The study in broad terms: In an earlier analysis of some 610 of the donors, around 300 Gb of sequence data and 100 million or so unique TCR beta sequences from 150 million to 200 million T cells were reported. An early release that covered several hundred HLA-typed donors contained approximately 320 gigabases of sequencing data and tens of millions of unique TCR sequences. Of the roughly 400 genotyped donors, roughly 85% fell in the genetic ancestry cluster associated with self-reported Caucasian donors. The aim of the study was to test whether cataloging public T cell receptors could identify signatures of past pathogen exposure. The study used immunosequencing to profile the T cell repertoires of 666 subjects and linked those repertoires to cytomegalovirus serostatus. In addition to the first cohort of 650 to 800 subjects, a separate validation cohort of some 120 different subjects was used. To predict cytomegalovirus infection status, the study brought together high-throughput TCR immunosequencing, statistical association of individual TCRs with disease status, and machine learning. In a later analysis, previously published TCR beta repertoires from 550 to 700 donors were re-analyzed and high-resolution HLA genotyping was added so that TCR occurrence patterns could be studied. The later analysis used no new phenotypic data to find candidate immune exposures, relying instead on TCR beta sequences and their occurrence across donors. To decide whether each TCR beta V gene segment behaved as functional or pseudogenic, an earlier analysis of some 600 of the donors relied on high-throughput TCR beta sequencing. Donor age, sex, ethnicity and CMV serostatus were compiled alongside the repertoire data. A later genetic analysis used genome-wide SNP genotypes for about 60% of the roughly 700 donors, treating that subset as a discovery cohort. Every discovery cohort repertoire had been produced on one sequencing platform. Class I and class II HLA loci were covered by the typing at four-digit resolution. The number of typed donors differed by locus: about 620-640 for A, B, C, DRB1 and DQB1; approximately 520 for DQA1; about 600 for DPA1; and some 470 for DPB1. Roughly five DR-DQ haplotypes were handled as single units for association and clustering because linkage in the cohort was strong. On average, around 240,000 unique TCR beta nucleotide sequences were sequenced per donor among fewer than 500 genotyped donors of the cohort, with roughly 20% of those sequences being non-productive. Points the paper makes about the study in general: A total of fewer than 200 TCR beta chains were listed by the study as associated with cytomegalovirus. Correlated functional status among segregating V segments might be attributable to linkage disequilibrium, but an unknown experimental factor could not be ruled out. In a later genetic analysis, a missense DCLRE1C variant was associated with V-gene and J-gene trimming of TCR beta chains, and the association was replicated in an independent cohort. In an earlier analysis of roughly 560 of the donors, most TCR beta V segments were observed in productive rearrangements about 87% or about 30% of the time, broadly matching IMGT annotations. Cytomegalovirus status was reported to be diagnosed by the classifier with high specificity and sensitivity in both the original and validation cohorts. While some public TCRs were present in many individuals, most TCR sequences turned up only very rarely across donors. In a later analysis, several top co-occurrence clusters were reported to appear linked to parvovirus B19, influenza, CMV and Epstein-Barr virus. HLA typing was unavailable for some donors at each locus, so association tests used only the typed subset. In vitro tests confirmed that a few of the cytomegalovirus-associated TCR beta chains recognize cytomegalovirus antigens. Specific HLA alleles were associated with 15,000 to 20,000 TCR beta sequences at a false discovery rate of 0.05 in a later analysis. A cluster of highly shared sequence variants was judged likely to be a technical artifact of the sequencing pipeline. A later analysis found that HLA-associated TCR beta chains were more clonally expanded and had lower generation probabilities than equally common non-associated chains. The only immune exposure information available for the cohort was CMV serostatus. Some IMGT-functional V segments, including TRBV6-2 and TRBV6-3, could not be distinguished by the 87-base-pair reads and were therefore excluded. Strong co-occurrence of HLA alleles, especially DR and DQ, made assigning TCR associations to individual alleles difficult. According to a later genetic analysis, donors in an Asian-associated ancestry cluster had fewer N-insertions in productive TCRs than the approximately 690-donor mean. Because counts were too low, some 17 rarely observed V segments, including chromosome 9 orphons, were excluded from the earlier analysis of around 640 of the donors. A further reported finding was that TCR beta sequences accurately predicted the HLA-A and HLA-B alleles for most subjects in the first cohort. In this cohort, only TCR beta chains were sequenced, and detectable features were limited by the absence of alpha or paired-chain data. Most CMV-associated TCR beta chains appeared to be HLA-restricted in a later analysis, and the HLA associations seemed to be driven largely by CMV exposure. The presence/absence analyses assumed that sequencing depth was roughly uniform across donors, and that assumption may not be true. A later analysis found that TCR association rates varied across HLA loci, with DRB1 alleles showing the most associated TCRs and HLA-C alleles the fewest. The authors suggested that the approach could potentially be extended to other disease states and immunological phenotypes.

Of note for this clone: There is no known antigen for this receptor. No much larger clone exists at a distance of one base, and base qualities are not known.

In total, 630 or so healthy bone marrow donors made up the cohort. At the time of sampling, all cohort members were nominally healthy, though unrecorded immune exposures were likely present. The donor was CMV seropositive and belonged to the group of a few hundred seropositive cohort members. Every donor gave a peripheral blood sample, and the peripheral blood mononuclear cells from that sample were used for TCR beta sequencing. The Qiagen DNeasy Blood Extraction Kit was used to extract genomic DNA from the blood cell samples. The CDR3 numbers 19 residues from cysteine through phenylalanine. Only the CDR3 DNA stays, 57 bases, in frame from base 1. V is cut by 3 bases and J by 0 bases, and the space between the germline ends is 21 bases. The germline V gene encodes CDR1 MNHEY and CDR2 SMNVEV (reference sequence). Library preparation employed the immunoSEQ multiplex PCR assay. A mixture of 60 forward primers for TCR Vbeta segments and 13 reverse primers for TCR Jbeta segments was used in the multiplex PCR. The CDR3 region of rearranged TCR beta genes was amplified from genomic DNA with a multiplex PCR assay. The Illumina HiSeq System was used to sequence the amplified TCR beta libraries as 87-base-pair reads. Per the original workflow: A later analysis tallied 75 million to 95 million unique TCR beta chains across the 666 repertoires, and some 12 million of those chains were shared by two or more donors. To remove PCR and sequencing errors, raw reads were error-corrected and collapsed into unique sequences using a nearest-neighbor algorithm that merged closely related sequences. To assign V, D and J gene segments, CDR3 sequences were aligned to IMGT reference sequences. For a sequence to be retained, at least a six-nucleotide match to both a V gene segment and a J gene segment was required. Rearrangements were called productive when the CDR3 lacked stop codons and stayed in frame with V and J; all others were non-productive. CDR3 was defined by IMGT convention, running from the second conserved V-encoded cysteine to the conserved J-encoded phenylalanine. The earlier analysis of about 590 of the donors excluded sequences that lacked an unambiguous match to a single V gene segment. In an earlier analysis of roughly 600 of the donors, a V segment was called functional when productive rearrangements were above 56.7%, and segregating when the standard deviation between donors exceeded 5%. A statistical classification framework was built for diagnosing cytomegalovirus status from the catalog of TCR beta chain sequences. In a later analysis, V and J genes were assigned by comparing TCR nucleotide sequences against IMGT/GENE-DB human TR gene sequences. In a later analysis, CDR3 sequences and most-parsimonious VDJ recombination scenarios were assigned using the TCRdist pipeline. In a later analysis, each TCR beta chain was defined by its CDR3 amino acid sequence together with its V-gene family, and reads lacking a unique V-gene family were excluded. As a way to deal with suspected cross-contamination and a sequencing artifact, a later analysis dropped 640 or so nucleotide sequences that were highly shared and had low generation probability. In a later analysis, a clonal expansion index for each public chain was calculated from normalized within-repertoire ranks of inferred template counts. In a later analysis, generation probabilities were computed with a VDJ recombination model fitted to out-of-frame rearrangements, and the resulting probabilities were checked against IGoR. Hypergeometric tests were used in a later analysis to score TCR-TCR, TCR-HLA and TCR-CMV co-occurrence, with a repertoire-size bias correction applied to the TCR pairs. To estimate false discovery rates, a later analysis permuted the HLA or CMV assignments 20 times. In a later analysis, co-occurring TCRs were grouped with DBSCAN, and TCRdist sequence similarity was added when clustering was performed within HLA-allele-positive subsets. Repertoires with fewer than 30,000 or more than 120,000 public chains were left out of co-occurrence clustering, as were several repertoires with anomalous nucleotide sharing. The clones in this table, taken by TCRdb from immuneACCESS, are in-frame only. Not every clone is retained; where verified, under half of the shortfall comes from an unresolved V gene, and the cause of the rest is unknown. That table supplies the V and J calls and clone size; D and trimming were determined from the DNA. A total of over 95,000 clones appear in this sample, under 80% of them only once. The ten largest clones take up about 4% of the sample.

Here the chain combines TRBV27 and TRBJ1-5; a tentative D match to TRBD1 spans 6 bases. The clonotype was recovered from a woman between 35 and 50 years old in good health and CMV-seropositive. The sample comprised PBMCs. In nucleotide form, the sequence is TGTGCCAGCAGTTTCGGGACCGGGACACCGGAGTATAGCAATCAGCCCCAGCATTTT. Its product reads: CASSFGTGTPEYSNQPQHF.